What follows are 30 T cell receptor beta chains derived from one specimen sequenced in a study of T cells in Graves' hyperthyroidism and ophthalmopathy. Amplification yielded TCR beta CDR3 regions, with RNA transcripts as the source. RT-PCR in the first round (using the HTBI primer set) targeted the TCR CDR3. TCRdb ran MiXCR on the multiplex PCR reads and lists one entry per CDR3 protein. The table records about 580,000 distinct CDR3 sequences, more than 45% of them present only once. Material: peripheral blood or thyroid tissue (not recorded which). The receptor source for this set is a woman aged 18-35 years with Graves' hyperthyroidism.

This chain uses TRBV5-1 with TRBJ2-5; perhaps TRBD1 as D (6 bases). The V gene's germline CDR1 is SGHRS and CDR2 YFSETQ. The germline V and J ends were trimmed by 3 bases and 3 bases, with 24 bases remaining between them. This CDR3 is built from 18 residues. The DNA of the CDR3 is TGCGCCAGCAGCTCAAAGCTCTCAGGGGTCTTAGGAGAAGAGACCCAGTACTTC. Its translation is CASSSKLSGVLGEETQYF.

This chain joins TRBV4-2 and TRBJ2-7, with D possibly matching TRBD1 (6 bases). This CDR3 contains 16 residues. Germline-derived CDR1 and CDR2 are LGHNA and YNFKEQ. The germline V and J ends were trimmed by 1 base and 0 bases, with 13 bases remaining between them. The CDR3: CASSQAGRRGSYEQYF. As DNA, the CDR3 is TGTGCCAGCAGCCAAGCTGGTCGCAGGGGCTCCTACGAGCAGTACTTC.

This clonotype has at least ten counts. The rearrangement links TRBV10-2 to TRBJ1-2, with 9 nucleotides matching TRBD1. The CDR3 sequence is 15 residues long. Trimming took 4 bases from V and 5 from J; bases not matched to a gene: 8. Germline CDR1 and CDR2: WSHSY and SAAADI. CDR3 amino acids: CASSVEQGAGYGYTF. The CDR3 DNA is TGCGCCAGCAGTGTGGAACAGGGGGCAGGATATGGCTACACCTTC.

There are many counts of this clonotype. CDR3 in amino acids: CASSIDHLGGAEAFF. The CDR3 bases are TGTGCCAGTAGTATAGATCATCTGGGCGGCGCTGAAGCTTTCTTT. The rearrangement links TRBV19 to TRBJ1-1; D remains ambiguous. This CDR3 has 15 amino acids. Per germline, CDR1 LNHDA and CDR2 SQIVND (reference sequence). The V gene lost 0 bases and the J gene lost 6 bases, with 14 bases spanning the gap.

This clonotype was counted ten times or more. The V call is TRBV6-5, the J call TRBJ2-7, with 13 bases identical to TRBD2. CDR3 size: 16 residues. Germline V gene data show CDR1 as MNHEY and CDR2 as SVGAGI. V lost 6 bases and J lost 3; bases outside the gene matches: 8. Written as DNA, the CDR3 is TGTGCCAGCAGGGGACTAGCGGGAAGTTTGAGCTACGAGCAGTACTTC. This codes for CASRGLAGSLSYEQYF.

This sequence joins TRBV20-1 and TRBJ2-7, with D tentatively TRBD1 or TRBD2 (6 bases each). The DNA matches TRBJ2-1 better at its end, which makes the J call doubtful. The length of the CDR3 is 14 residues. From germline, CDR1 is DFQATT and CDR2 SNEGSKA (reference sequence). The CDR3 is CSAKGGLADHEQFF. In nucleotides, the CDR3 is TGCAGTGCTAAGGGGGGACTCGCAGACCATGAGCAGTTCTTC.

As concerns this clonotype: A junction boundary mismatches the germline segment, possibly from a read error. CDR3 coding DNA: TGCGCCAGCAGCCAAGGCCCCGGGGCCAACGTCCTGACTTTC. This translates into CASSQGPGANVLTF. This sequence joins TRBV7-9 and TRBJ2-6; D unresolved. This CDR3 region has 14 residues. CDR1 and CDR2 (germline): SEHNR, FQNEAQ (reference sequence).

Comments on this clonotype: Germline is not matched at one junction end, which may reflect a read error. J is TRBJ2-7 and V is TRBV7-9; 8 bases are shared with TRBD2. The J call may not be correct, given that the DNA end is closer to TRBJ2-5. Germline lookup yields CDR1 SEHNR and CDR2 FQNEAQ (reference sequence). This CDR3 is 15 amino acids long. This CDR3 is CAGSTGTRVEETQYF. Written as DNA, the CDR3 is TGTGCCGGCAGCACCGGGACTAGGGTGGAGGAGACCCAGTACTTC.

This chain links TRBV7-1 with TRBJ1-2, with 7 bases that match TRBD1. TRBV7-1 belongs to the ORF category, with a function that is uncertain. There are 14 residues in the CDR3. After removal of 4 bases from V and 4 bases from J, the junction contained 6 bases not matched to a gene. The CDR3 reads CASSYDRDSYGYTF. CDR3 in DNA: TGTGCCAGCAGCTACGACCGGGACAGCTATGGCTACACCTTC.

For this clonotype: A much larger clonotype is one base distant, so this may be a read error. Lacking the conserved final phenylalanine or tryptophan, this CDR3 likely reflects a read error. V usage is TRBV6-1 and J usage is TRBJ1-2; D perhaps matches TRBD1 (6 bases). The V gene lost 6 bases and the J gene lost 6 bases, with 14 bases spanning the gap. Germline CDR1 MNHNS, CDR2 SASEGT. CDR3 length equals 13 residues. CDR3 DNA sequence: TGTGCCAGCAGCCTGGGACACCGGGATGGCTACACCCTC. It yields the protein CASSLGHRDGYTL.

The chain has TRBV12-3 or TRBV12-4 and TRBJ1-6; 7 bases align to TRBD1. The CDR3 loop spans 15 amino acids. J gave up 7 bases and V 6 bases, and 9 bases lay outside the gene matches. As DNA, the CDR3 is TGTGCCAGCAGCACCAGGGACAGCCGAAATTCACCCCTCCACTTT. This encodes CASSTRDSRNSPLHF.

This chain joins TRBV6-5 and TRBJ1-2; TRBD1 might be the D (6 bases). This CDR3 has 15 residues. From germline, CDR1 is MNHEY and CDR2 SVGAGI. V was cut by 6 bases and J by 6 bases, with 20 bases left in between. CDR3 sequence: CASSITGSWSDGYTF. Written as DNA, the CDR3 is TGTGCCAGCAGCATCACAGGGAGTTGGTCAGATGGCTACACCTTC.

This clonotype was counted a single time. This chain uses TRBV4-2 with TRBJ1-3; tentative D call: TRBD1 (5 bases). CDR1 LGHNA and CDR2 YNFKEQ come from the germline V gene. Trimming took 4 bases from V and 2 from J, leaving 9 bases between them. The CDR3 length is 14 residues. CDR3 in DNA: TGTGCCAGCAGCCCGGGACCCACTGGAAACACCATATATTTT. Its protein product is CASSPGPTGNTIYF.

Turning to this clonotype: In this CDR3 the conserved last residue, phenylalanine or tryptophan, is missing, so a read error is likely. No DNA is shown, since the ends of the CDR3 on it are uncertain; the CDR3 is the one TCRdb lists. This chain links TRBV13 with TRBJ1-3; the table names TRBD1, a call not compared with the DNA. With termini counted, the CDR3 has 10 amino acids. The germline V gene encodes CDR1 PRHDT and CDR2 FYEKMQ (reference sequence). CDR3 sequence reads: CASSFGLAGV.

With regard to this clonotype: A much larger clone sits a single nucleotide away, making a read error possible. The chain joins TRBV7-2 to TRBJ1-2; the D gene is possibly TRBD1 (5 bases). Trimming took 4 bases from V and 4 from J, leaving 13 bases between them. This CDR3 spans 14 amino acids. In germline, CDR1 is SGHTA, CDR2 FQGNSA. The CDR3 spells CASSSNGGIYGYTF. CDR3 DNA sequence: TGTGCCAGCAGCTCGAACGGGGGGATCTATGGCTACACCTTC.

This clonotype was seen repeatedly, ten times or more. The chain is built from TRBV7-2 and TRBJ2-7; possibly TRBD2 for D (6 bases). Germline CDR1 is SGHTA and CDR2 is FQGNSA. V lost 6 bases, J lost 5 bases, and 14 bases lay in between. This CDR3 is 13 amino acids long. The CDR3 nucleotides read TGTGCCAGCAGGTCCCGGTGGGGGGACGAGCAGTACTTC. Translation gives CASRSRWGDEQYF.

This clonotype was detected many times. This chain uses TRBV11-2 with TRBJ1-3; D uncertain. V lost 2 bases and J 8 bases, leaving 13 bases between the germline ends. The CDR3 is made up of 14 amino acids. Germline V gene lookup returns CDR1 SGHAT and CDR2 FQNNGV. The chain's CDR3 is CASSLSGGLDTIYF. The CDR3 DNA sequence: TGTGCCAGCAGCTTAAGTGGAGGGTTGGACACCATATATTTT.

CDR3 DNA sequence: TGCAGTGCTAGAGAGGGACTAGCGGGTGGCTACACCTTC. Amino acid sequence: CSAREGLAGGYTF. V and J are TRBV20-1 and TRBJ1-2, with D perhaps TRBD1 (5 bases). With 0 bases removed from V and 7 bases from J, the gap between germline ends came to 12 bases. The germline V gene encodes CDR1 DFQATT and CDR2 SNEGSKA (reference sequence). The CDR3 spans 13 residues.

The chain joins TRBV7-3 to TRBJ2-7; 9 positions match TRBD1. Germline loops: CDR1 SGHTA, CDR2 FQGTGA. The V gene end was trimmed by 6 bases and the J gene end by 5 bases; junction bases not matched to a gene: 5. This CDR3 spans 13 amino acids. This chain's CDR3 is CASSPQGAHEQYF. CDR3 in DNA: TGTGCCAGCAGTCCACAGGGGGCCCACGAGCAGTACTTC.

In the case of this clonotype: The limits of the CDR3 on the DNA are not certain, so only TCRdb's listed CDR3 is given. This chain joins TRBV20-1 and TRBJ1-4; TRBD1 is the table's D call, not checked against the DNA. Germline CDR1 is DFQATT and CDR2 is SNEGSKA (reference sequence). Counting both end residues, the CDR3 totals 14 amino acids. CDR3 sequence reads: CSATKQGVMKNCFF.

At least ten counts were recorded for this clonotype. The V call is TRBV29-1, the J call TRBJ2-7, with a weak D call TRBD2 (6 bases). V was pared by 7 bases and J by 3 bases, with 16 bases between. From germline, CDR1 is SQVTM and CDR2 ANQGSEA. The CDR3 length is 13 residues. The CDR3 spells CSASGDGYYEQYF. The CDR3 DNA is TGCAGCGCTTCGGGGGACGGTTACTACGAGCAGTACTTC.

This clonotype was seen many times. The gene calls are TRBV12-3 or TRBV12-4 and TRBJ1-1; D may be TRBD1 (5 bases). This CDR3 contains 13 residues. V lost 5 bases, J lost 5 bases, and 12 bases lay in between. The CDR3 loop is CASSILGPTEAFF. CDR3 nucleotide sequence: TGTGCCAGCAGTATCCTGGGGCCAACTGAAGCTTTCTTT.

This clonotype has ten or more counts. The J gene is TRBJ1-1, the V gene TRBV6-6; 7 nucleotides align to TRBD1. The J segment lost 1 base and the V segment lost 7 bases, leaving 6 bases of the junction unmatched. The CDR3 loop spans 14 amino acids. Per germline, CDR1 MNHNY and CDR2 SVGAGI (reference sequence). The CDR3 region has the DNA TGTGCCAGCACCTTGGACAGGAAGAACACTGAAGCTTTCTTT. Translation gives CASTLDRKNTEAFF.

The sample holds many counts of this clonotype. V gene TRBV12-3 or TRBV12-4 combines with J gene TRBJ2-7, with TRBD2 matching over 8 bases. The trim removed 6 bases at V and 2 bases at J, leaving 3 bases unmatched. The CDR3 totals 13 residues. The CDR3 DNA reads TGTGCCAGCAGACCGGGACTAGCCTACGAGCAGTACTTC. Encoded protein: CASRPGLAYEQYF.

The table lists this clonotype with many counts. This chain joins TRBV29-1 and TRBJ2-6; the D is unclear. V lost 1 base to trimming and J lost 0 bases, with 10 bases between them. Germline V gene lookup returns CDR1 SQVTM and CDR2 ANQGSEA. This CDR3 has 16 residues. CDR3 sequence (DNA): TGCAGCGTTGAAGGGGTTTCCCTCTCTGGGGCCAACGTCCTGACTTTC. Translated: CSVEGVSLSGANVLTF.

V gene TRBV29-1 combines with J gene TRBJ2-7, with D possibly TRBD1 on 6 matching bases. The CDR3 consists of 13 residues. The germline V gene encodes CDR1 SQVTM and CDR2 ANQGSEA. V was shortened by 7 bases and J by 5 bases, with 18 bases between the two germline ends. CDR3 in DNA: TGCAGCGCTCGTAGGGACACCGCCCACGAGCAGTACTTC. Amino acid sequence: CSARRDTAHEQYF.

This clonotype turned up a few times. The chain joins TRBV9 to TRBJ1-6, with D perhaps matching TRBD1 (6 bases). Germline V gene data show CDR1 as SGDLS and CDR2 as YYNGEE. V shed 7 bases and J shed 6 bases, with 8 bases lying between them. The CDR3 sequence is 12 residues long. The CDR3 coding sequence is TGTGCCAGCTCAGGGGCTAATTCACCCCTCCACTTT. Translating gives CASSGANSPLHF.

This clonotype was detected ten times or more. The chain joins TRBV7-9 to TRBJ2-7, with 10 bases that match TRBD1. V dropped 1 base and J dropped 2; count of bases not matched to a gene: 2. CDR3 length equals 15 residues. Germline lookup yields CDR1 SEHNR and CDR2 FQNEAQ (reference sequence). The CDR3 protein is CASSLEGQGAYEQYF. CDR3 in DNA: TGTGCCAGCAGCTTAGAAGGACAGGGGGCCTACGAGCAGTACTTC.

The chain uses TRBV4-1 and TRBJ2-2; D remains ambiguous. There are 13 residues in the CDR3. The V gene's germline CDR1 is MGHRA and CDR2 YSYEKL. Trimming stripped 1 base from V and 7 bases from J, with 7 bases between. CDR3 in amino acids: CASSQGYSGELFF. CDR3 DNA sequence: TGCGCCAGCAGCCAAGGTTACAGCGGGGAGCTGTTTTTT.

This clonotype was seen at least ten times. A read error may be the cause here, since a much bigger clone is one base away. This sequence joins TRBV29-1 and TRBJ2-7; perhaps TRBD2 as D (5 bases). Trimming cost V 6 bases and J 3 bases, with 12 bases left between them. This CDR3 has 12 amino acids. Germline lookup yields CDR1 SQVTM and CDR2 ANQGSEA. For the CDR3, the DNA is TGCAGCGTAGATACAGAGGGCTACGAGCAGTACTTC. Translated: CSVDTEGYEQYF.